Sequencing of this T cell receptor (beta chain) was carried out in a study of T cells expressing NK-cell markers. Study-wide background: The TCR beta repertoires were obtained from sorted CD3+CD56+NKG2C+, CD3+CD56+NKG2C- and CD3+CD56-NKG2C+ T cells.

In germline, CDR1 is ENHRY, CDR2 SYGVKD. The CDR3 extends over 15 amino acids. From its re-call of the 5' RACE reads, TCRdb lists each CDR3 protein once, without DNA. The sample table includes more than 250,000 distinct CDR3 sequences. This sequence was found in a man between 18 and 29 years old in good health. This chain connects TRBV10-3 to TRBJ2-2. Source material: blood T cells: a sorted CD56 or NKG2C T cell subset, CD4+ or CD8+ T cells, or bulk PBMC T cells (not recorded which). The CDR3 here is CAISDARKNTGELFF.